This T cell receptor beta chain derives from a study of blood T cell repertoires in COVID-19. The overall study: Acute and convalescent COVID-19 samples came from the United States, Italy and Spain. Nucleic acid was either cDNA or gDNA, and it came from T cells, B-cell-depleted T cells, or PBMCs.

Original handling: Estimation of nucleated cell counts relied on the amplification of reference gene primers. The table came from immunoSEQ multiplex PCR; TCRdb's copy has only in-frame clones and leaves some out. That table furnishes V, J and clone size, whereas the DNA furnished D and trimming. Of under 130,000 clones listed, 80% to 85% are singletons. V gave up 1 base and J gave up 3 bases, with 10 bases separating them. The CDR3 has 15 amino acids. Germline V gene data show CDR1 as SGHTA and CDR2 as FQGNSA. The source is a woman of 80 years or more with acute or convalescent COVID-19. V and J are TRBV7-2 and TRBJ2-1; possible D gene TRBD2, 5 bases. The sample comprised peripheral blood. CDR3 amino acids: CASSLDRAGYNEQFF. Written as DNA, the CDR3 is TGTGCCAGCAGCTTAGATCGGGCGGGCTACAATGAGCAGTTCTTC.